This T cell receptor beta chain was sequenced in a study of spatial heterogeneity in lung cancer (dated by TCRdb to between 2019 and 2020). The study in broad terms: Beta-chain transcripts were consistently detected in greater numbers than alpha-chain transcripts, which likely reflected higher beta-chain transcript abundance. The study quantitatively compared TCR alpha and beta repertoires across multiple tumor regions, matched nontumor lung and blood in non-small cell lung cancer. In the raw uncorrected reads, each unique combination of TCR and UMI appeared more than ten times on average. The study linked features of the TCR repertoire to counts of nonsynonymous mutations, which were determined by whole-exome sequencing of tumor tissue. Both alpha and beta chains were TCR-sequenced in a few hundred tumor regions, about 64 matched nontumor lung samples and roughly 50 PBMC samples obtained at surgery.

For this clonotype: Its antigen is unknown. No base quality values were provided; no much bigger clone lies one nucleotide off.

The library relied on 5' RACE. This sample was sequenced with a NextSeq 500. To allow correction of PCR and sequencing errors, the TCR library protocol tagged every TCR cDNA molecule with a unique molecular identifier. As for the original processing: Decombinator tools were used for TCR identification, UMI-based error correction and CDR3 extraction. Expanded TCRs were defined as those above a frequency of 2 per 1,000, corresponding to the top 1% of the tumor frequency distribution. Rényi diversity was computed with the R vegan package after subsampling each repertoire 100 times to 5,000 TCRs. To build CDR3 similarity networks, amino acid triplet string-kernel similarity was used, and CDR3s were connected when their pairwise similarity was above 0.82. TCRdb's own reprocessing of the public reads used fastp at Q25 and MiXCR and kept productive beta chains. Entries are consolidated by CDR3 protein sequence, retaining the most common genes and DNA. For this entry, the V and J calls and clone size follow TCRdb and not the study's own pipeline. Recorded for this sample are a few thousand distinct CDR3 sequences; about 7.9% of them occurred a single time. The top ten clones comprise about 20% of the sample.

Summary of the overall study and its limitations: Additional single-cell paired TCR alpha and beta sequencing was considered necessary to confirm, at a functional level, the hypothesis that regional TCRs recognize regional mutations.

The CDR3 sequence holds 18 residues, the cysteine and phenylalanine included. The only DNA kept is the CDR3, 54 bases in frame from the first base. The germline V gene yields SGHVS for CDR1 and FNYEAQ for CDR2. Relative to germline, V is missing 5 bases and J is missing 0 bases, with 8 bases of the junction outside any gene match. Interpreted using the paper, the time point label stands for: sample taken at primary tumor resection. Donors were some 67 patients with early-stage, untreated non-small cell lung cancer from the lung TRACERx cohort. Without any cell sorting, TCR sequencing was performed on whole RNA extracted either from tumor and nontumor lung tissue or from cryopreserved PBMC samples. A patient was chosen for TCR sequencing only when enough RNA was available from at least two tumor regions. Tumor and adjacent nontumor lung specimens were reviewed by a lung pathologist before selection.

This clonotype was obtained from a male donor with early-stage non-small cell lung cancer. Sequenced material: normal lung tissue next to the tumor, taken at surgery. Recombination linked TRBV7-6 to TRBJ2-7; 15 central nucleotides agree with TRBD2. The CDR3 protein sequence reads: CASSQGTSGGTTSYEQYF. The DNA is as follows: TGTGCCAGCAGCCAGGGGACTAGCGGGGGGACTACCTCCTACGAGCAGTACTTC. Reference TRBV7-6 and TRBJ2-7 genes cover what lies past the CDR3, so the full variable domain is GAGVSQSPRYKVTKRGQDVALRCDPISGHVSLYWYRQALGQGPEFLTYFNYEAQQDKSGLPNDRFSAERPEGSISTLTIQRTEQRDSAMYRCASSQGTSGGTTSYEQYFGPGTRLTVT.